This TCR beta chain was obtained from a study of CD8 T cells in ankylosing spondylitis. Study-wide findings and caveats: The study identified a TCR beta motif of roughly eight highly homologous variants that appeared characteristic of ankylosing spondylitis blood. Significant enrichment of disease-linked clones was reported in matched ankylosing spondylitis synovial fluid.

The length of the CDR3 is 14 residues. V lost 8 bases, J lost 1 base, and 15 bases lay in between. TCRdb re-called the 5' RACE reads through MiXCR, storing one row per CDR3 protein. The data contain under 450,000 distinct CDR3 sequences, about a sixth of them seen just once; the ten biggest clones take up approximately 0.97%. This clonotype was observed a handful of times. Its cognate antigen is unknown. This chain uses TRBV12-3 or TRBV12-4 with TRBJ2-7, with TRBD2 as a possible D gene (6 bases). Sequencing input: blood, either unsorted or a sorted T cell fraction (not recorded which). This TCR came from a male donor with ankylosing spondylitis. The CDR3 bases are TGTGCCAGCGGCCGGGGACTCGTGTCCTACGAGCAGTACTTC. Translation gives CASGRGLVSYEQYF.